The sample holds a few counts of the clone carrying this T cell receptor (beta chain). Its antigen is undetermined. The CDR3 spans 11 residues. Germline loops: CDR1 SQVTM, CDR2 ANQGSEA. V was clipped by 4 bases and J by 3 bases, with 6 bases between them. The sample originates from a study of CD8 T cells in ankylosing spondylitis. Findings and caveats of the study: Apparently characteristic of ankylosing spondylitis blood was a TCR beta motif (roughly eight highly homologous variants).

Each CDR3 protein is one row after TCRdb ran MiXCR on the 5' RACE reads. The profile shows about 220,000 distinct CDR3 sequences, around 20% of them singletons. Material: blood, either unsorted or a sorted T cell fraction (not recorded which). The origin of this receptor is a male donor with ankylosing spondylitis. V and J are TRBV29-1 and TRBJ1-2; D gene ambiguous. CDR3 loop: CSVVLDYGYTF. CDR3 in DNA: TGCAGCGTTGTACTAGACTATGGCTACACCTTC.